The source of this T cell receptor (beta chain) is a study of cytomegalovirus exposure and HLA in healthy donors. Whole-study findings and limits: Most subjects' HLA-A and HLA-B alleles were reportedly predicted from TCR beta sequences. The classifier was said to identify cytomegalovirus status with high specificity and sensitivity.

About this clone itself: The antigen is undetermined.

Primers for the PCR totalled 60 Vbeta and 13 Jbeta. The repertoire was sequenced with immunoSEQ multiplex PCR; TCRdb's copy has only in-frame clones and lacks some. The data show 250,000 or so clones, roughly 91% seen once. The V gene end was trimmed by 4 bases and the J gene end by 10 bases; junction bases not matched to a gene: 13. The CDR3 totals 15 residues. CDR1 is MNHEY and CDR2 is SVGAGI in the germline V gene. The chain is built from TRBV6-5 and TRBJ2-1; 7 bases are shared with TRBD1. The source material was PBMCs. The clonotype originates from a girl under 10 years old in good health and CMV-seronegative. The DNA of the CDR3 is TGTGCCAGCAGTTGGCGTACAGGGGTTGGCAGCGAGCAGTTCTTC. Translated, it gives CASSWRTGVGSEQFF.